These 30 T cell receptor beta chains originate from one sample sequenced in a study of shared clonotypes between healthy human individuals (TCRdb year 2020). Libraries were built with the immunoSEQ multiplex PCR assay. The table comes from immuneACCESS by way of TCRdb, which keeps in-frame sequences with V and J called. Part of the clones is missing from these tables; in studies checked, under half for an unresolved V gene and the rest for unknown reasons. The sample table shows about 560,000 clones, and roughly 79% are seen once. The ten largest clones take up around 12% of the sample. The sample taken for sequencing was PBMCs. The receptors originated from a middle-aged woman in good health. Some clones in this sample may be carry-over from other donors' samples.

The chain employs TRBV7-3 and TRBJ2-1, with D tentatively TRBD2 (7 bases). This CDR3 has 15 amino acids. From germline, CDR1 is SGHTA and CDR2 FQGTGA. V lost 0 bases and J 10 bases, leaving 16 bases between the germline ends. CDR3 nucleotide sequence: TGTGCCAGCAGCTTAACTAGCGGGTCAGGGGTGGAGCAGTTCTTC. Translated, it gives CASSLTSGSGVEQFF.

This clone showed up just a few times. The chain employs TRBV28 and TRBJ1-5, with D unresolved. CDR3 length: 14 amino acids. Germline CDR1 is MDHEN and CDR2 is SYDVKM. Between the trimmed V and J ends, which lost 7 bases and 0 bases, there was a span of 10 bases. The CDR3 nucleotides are TGTGCCAGCAATTCCGCATATAGCAATCAGCCCCAGCATTTT. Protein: CASNSAYSNQPQHF. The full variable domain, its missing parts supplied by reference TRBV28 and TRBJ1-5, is DVKVTQSSRYLVKRTGEKVFLECVQDMDHENMFWYRQDPGLGLRLIYFSYDVKMKEKGDIPEGYSVSREKKERFSLILESASTNQTSMYLCASNSAYSNQPQHFGDGTRLSIL.

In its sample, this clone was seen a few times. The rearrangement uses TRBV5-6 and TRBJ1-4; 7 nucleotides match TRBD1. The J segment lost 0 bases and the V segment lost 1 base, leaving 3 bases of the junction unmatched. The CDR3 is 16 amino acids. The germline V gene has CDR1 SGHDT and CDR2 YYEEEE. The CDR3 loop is CASSLRQGATNEKLFF. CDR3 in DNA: TGTGCCAGCAGCTTGAGGCAGGGGGCAACTAATGAAAAACTGTTTTTT.

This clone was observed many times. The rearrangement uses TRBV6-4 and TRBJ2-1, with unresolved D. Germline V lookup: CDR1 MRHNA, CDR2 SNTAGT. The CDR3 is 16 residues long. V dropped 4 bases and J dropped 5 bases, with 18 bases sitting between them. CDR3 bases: TGTGCCAGCAGTGGGGGTACGGCAGAGCTAAACAATGAGCAGTTCTTC. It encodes CASSGGTAELNNEQFF.

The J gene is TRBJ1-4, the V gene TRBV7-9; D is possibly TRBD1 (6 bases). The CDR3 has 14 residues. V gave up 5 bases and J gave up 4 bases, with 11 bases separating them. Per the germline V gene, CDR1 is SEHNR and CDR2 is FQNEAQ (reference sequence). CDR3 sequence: CASSPRTDNEKLFF. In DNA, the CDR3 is TGTGCCAGCAGCCCGAGGACAGATAATGAAAAACTGTTTTTT.

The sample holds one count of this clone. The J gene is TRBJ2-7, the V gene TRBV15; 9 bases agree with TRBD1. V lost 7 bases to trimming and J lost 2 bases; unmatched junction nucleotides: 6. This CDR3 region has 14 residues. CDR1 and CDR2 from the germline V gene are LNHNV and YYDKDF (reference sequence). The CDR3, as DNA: TGTGCCACCAAAAGGGACAGGGCAGCCTACGAGCAGTACTTC. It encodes CATKRDRAAYEQYF.

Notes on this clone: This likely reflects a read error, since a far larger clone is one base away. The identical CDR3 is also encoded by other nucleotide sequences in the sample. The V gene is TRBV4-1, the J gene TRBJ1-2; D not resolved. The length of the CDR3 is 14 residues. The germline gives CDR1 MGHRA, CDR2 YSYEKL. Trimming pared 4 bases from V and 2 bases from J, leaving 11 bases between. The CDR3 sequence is CASSPVQMNYGYTF. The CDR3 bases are TGCGCCAGCAGCCCCGTACAGATGAACTATGGCTACACCTTC.

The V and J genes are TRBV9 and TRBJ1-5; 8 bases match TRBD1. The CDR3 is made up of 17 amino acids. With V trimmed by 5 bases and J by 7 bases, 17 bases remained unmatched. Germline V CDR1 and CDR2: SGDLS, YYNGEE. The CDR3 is CASRESIRQGKDQPQHF. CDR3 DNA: TGTGCCAGCAGAGAATCAATACGACAGGGGAAAGACCAGCCCCAGCATTTT.

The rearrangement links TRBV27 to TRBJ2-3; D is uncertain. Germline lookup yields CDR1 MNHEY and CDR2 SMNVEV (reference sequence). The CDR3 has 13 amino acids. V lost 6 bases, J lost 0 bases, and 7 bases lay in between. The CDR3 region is CASSPLSTDTQYF. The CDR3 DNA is TGTGCCAGCAGCCCTCTAAGCACAGATACGCAGTATTTT.

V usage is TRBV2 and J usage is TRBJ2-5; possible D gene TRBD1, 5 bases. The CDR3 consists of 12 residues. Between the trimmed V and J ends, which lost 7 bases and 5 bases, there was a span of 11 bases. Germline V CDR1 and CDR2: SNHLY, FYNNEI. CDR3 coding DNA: TGTGCCAGCACTTCAGGGTCGGAGACCCAGTACTTC. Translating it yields CASTSGSETQYF.

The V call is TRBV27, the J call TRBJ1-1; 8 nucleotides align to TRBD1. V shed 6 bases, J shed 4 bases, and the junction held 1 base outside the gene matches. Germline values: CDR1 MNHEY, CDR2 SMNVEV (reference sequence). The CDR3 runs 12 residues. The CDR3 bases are TGTGCCAGCAGCAGGGGGCGCACTGAAGCTTTCTTT. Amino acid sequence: CASSRGRTEAFF.

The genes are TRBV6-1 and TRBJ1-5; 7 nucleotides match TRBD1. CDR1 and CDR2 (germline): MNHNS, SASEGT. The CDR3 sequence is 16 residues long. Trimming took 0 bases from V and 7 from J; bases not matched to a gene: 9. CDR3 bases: TGTGCCAGCAGTGAAGCGCGAGACAGGGTGGCACAGCCCCAGCATTTT. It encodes CASSEARDRVAQPQHF.

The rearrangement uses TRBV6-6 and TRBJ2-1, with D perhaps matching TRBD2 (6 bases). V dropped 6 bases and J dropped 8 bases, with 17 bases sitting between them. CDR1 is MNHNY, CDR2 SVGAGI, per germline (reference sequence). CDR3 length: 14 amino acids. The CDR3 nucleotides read TGTGCCAGCAGGTCGGGAGTTGCTAGGTATGAGCAGTTCTTC. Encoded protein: CASRSGVARYEQFF.

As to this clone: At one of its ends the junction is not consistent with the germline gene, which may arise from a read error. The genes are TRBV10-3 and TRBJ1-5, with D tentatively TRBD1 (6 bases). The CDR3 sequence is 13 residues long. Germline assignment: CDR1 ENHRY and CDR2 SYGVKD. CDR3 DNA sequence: TGTGCCAGCAGTTGGGGGGCTAATCAGCCCCAGCATTTT. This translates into CASSWGANQPQHF.

For the CDR3, the DNA is TGCGCCAGCAGCCAAATAGGGGAGGGGAACACCGGGGAGCTGTTTTTT. It encodes CASSQIGEGNTGELFF. The genes are TRBV4-3 and TRBJ2-2; 7 bases match TRBD2. Germline trimming cut 2 bases from V and 1 base from J; bases unmatched to any gene: 4. This CDR3 spans 16 amino acids. The germline V gene has CDR1 LGHNA and CDR2 YSLEER.

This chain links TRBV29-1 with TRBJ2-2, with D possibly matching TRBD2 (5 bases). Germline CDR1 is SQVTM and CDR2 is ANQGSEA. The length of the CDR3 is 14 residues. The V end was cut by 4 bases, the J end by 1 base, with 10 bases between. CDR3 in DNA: TGCAGCGTTGTAGCAGCGGTGAACACCGGGGAGCTGTTTTTT. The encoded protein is CSVVAAVNTGELFF.

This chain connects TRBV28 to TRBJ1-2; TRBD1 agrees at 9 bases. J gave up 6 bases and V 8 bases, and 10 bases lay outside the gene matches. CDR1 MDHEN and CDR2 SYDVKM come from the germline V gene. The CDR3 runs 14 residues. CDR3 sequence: CASREGQGSNGYTF. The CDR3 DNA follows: TGTGCCAGCCGAGAGGGACAGGGTTCTAATGGCTACACCTTC.

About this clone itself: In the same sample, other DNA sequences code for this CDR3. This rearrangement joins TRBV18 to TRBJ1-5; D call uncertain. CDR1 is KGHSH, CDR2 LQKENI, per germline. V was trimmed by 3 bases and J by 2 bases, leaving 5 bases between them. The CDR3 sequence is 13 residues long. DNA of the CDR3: TGTGCCAGCTCACCCACCGGCAATCAGCCCCAGCATTTT. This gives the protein CASSPTGNQPQHF.

The CDR3 protein is CASSLRDRRRHNEKLFF. DNA for the CDR3: TGTGCCAGCAGCCTGCGGGACCGACGTCGCCATAATGAAAAACTGTTTTTT. The rearrangement joins TRBV9 to TRBJ1-4, with a weak D call TRBD1 (5 bases). From germline, CDR1 is SGDLS and CDR2 YYNGEE. The CDR3 covers 17 residues. V was clipped by 4 bases and J by 4 bases, with 20 bases between them.

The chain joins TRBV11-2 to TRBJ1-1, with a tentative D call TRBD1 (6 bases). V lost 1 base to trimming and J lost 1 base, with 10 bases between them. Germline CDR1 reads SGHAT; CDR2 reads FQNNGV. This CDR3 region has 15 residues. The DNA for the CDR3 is TGTGCCAGCAGCTTAGTAGGGGGATGGAACACTGAAGCTTTCTTT. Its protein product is CASSLVGGWNTEAFF.

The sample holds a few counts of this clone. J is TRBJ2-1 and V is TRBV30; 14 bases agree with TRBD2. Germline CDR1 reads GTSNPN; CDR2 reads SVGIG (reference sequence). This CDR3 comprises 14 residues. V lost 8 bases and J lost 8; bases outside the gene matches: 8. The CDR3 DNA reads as TGTGCCCGTACCCGACTAGCGGGAGGGGATGAGCAGTTCTTC. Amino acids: CARTRLAGGDEQFF.

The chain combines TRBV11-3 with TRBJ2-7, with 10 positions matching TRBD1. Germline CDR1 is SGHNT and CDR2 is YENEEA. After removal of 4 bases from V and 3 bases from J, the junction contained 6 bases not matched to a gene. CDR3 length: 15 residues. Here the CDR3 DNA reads TGTGCCAGCAGCTCCCCCGGGACAGGGGTCTACGAGCAGTACTTC. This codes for CASSSPGTGVYEQYF.

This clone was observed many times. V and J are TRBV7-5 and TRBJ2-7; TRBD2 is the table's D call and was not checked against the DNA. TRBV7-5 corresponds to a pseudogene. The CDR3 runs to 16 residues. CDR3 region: CARSLWGLDGRYEQYF. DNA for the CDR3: TGTGCCAGAAGCTTATGGGGGCTAGACGGGAGGTACGAGCAGTACTTC.

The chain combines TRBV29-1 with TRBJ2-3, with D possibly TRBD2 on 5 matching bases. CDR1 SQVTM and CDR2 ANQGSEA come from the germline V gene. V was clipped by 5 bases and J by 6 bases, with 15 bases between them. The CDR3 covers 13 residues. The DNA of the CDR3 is TGCAGCGTTACGACGGGGTGGGTCGATACGCAGTATTTT. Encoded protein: CSVTTGWVDTQYF.

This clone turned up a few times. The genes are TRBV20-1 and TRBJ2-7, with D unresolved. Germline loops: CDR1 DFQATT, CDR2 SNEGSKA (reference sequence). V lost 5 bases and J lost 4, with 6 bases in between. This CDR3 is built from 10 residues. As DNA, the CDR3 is TGCAGTGCTGTCCGTTACGAGCAGTACTTC. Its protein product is CSAVRYEQYF.

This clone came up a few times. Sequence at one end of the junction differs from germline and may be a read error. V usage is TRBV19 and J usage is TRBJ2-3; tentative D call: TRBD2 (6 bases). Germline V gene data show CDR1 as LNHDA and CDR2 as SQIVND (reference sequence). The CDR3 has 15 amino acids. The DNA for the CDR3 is TGTGCCAGTAGTATAAGTGTCGGGAGCAGAGATACGCAGTATTTT. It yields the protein CASSISVGSRDTQYF. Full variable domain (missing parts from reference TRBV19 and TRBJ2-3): DGGITQSPKYLFRKEGQNVTLSCEQNLNHDAMYWYRQDPGQGLRLIYYSQIVNDFQKGDIAEGYSVSREKKESFPLTVTSAQKNPTAFYLCASSISVGSRDTQYFGPGTRLTVL.

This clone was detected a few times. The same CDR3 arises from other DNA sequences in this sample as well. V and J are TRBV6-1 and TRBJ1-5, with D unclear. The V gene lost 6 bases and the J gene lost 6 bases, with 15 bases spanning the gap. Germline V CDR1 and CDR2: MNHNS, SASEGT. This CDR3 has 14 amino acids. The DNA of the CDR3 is TGTGCCAGCAGCTCCCACTTACAAGGTCAGCCCCAGCATTTT. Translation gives CASSSHLQGQPQHF.

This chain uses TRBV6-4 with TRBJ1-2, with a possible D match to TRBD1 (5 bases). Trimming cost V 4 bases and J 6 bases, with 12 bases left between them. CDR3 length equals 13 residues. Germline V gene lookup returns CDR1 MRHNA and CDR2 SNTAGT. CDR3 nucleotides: TGTGCCAGCAGTGTTACCGGGGGAGATGGCTACACCTTC. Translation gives CASSVTGGDGYTF.

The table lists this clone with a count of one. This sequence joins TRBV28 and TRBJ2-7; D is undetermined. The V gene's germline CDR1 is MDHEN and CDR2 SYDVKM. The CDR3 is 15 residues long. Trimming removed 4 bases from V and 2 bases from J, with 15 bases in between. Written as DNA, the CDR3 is TGTGCCAGCAGTTCGGGTTATTATCCCCCCTACGAGCAGTACTTC. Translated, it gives CASSSGYYPPYEQYF.

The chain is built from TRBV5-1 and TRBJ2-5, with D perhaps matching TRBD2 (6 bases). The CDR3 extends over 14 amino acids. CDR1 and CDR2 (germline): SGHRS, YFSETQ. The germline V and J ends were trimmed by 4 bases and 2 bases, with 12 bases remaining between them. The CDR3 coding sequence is TGCGCCAGCAGCCCGGCGGGGTGGCAAGAGACCCAGTACTTC. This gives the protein CASSPAGWQETQYF.